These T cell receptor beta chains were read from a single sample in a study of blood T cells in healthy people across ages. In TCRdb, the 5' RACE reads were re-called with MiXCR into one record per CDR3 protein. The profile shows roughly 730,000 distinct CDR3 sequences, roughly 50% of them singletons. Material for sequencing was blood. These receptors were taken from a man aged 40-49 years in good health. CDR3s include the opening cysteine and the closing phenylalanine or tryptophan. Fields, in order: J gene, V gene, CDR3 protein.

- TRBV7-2 CASSSQGALGEQYF
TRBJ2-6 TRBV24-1 CATSAQEQKSTANSGANVLTF
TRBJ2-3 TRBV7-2 CASSLGAISTDTQYF
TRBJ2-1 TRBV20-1 CSTLGGSYNEQFF
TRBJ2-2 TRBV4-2 CASSQERSEAGTGELFF
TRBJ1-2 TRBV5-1 CASSLGSGHYGYTF
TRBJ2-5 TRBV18 CASSPGASGMREQYF
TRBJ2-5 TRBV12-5 CASGCQGQGVCEQYF
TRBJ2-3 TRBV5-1 CASSLAMAAPGGGDTQYF
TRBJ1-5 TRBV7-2 CASSLGQGPNQPQHF
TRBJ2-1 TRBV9 CASRPTGGRNEQFF
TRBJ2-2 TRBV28 CASSPARESTGELFF
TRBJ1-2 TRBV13 CASSLPGRAESVYGYTF
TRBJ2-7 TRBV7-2 CASSLAQGVFYEQYF
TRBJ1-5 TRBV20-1 CSARKSAGSNQPQHF
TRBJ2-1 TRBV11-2 CASSLKGGLAGLSYNEQFF
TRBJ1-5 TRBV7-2 CASSLAGRQPQHF
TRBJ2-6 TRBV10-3 CAISNRDRDGGANVLTF
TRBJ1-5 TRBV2 CASSERLAYSNQPQHF
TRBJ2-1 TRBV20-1 CSARPLGKGSYNEQFF
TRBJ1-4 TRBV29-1 CSVRDLGATNEKLFF
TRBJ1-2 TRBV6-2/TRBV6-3 CASSFGKNYGYTF
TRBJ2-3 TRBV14 CASSVDSAFSTDTQYF
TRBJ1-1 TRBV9 CASSPRGTLNTEAFF
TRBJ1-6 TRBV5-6 CASSTGGPLHF
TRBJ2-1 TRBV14 CASRHSSSNEQFF
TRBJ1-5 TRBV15 CATSRDLGGNQPQHF
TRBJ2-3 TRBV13 CASSPTKTSGKTDTQYF
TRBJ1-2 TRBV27 CASSSYSHNNYGYTF
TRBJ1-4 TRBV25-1 CASSPLGGDHEKLFF
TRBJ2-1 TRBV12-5 CASGPGVQGDEQFF
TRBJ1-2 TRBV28 CASRVSGFDGYTF
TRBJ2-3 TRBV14 CASSQDYSSTDTQYF
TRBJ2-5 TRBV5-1 CASRVQPEGETQYF
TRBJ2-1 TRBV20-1 CSAATGGAGGGSYNEQFF
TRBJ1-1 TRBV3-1 CASSHVARNTEAFF
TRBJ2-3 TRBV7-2 CASSLELAGGHTDTQYF
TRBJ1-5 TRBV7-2 CASSLGRGDNQPQHF
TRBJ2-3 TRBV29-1 CSVRREMRAQYF
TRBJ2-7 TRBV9 CASSTVQGAHEQYF
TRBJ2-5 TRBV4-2 CASSHRGEFDHNEQYF
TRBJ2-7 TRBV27 CASSTYAGTGGYEQYF
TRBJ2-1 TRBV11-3 CASRQGASGANEQFF
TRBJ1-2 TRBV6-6 CASSYRNGYTF
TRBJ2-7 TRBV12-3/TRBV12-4 CASSTGQGAREQYF
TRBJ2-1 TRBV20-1 CSARSGGDNEQFF
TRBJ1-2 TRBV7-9 CASRPTGQLIYGYTF
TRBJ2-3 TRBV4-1 CASSQEERQGTDTQYF
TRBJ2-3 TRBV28 CASSPSGRGDLNTQYF